This entry lists 30 T cell receptor beta chains sequenced from one sample in a study of OX40 agonist ivuxolimab in advanced cancers. TCRdb's table, derived via immunoSEQ multiplex PCR, lists solely in-frame clones and lacks some. Seen here are 65,000 to 70,000 clones, 80% observed once, and the top ten hold 2% to 2.5%. The sequenced sample was CD4+ or CD8+ T cells sorted from blood, obtained in a trial of the OX40 agonist ivuxolimab. Every receptor here comes from an adult with an advanced solid tumor such as melanoma, head and neck, liver or kidney cancer.

The chain links TRBV27 to TRBJ2-3; D remains unclear. Trimming left V 5 bases short and J 6 bases short, with 12 bases between. The CDR3 covers 13 residues. Germline lookup yields CDR1 MNHEY and CDR2 SMNVEV (reference sequence). CDR3 nucleotide sequence: TGTGCCAGCAGTCCCCTTAATGCGGATACGCAGTATTTT. Protein: CASSPLNADTQYF.

The chain has TRBV19 and TRBJ2-2, with D possibly being TRBD2 (6 bases). Germline CDR1 reads LNHDA; CDR2 reads SQIVND (reference sequence). This CDR3 has 15 amino acids. Deletions cut 5 bases from V and 4 bases from J, with 14 bases between. CDR3 coding DNA: TGTGCCAGTAGTGCGGGGACGGCGAGCACCGGGGAGCTGTTTTTT. Amino acid sequence: CASSAGTASTGELFF.

About this clone itself: Other nucleotide sequences from this sample produce the same CDR3. This rearrangement joins TRBV5-4 to TRBJ2-1; D unresolved. V lost 0 bases to trimming and J lost 3 bases, with 4 bases between them. The CDR3 spans 13 residues. CDR1 SGHNT and CDR2 YYREEE come from the germline V gene (reference sequence). The CDR3 protein is CASSLGYYNEQFF. The CDR3 coding sequence is TGTGCCAGCAGCTTGGGCTACTACAATGAGCAGTTCTTC.

This chain links TRBV4-2 with TRBJ2-3, with 12 positions matching TRBD2. Trimming took 6 bases from V and 3 from J; bases not matched to a gene: 7. This CDR3 contains 16 residues. The germline CDR1 and CDR2 sequences are LGHNA and YNFKEQ. In DNA form, the CDR3 reads TGTGCCAGCAGTCTTCCTAGCGGGGGGGCGACAGATACGCAGTATTTT. This codes for CASSLPSGGATDTQYF.

V usage is TRBV18 and J usage is TRBJ2-5; D is ambiguous. The CDR3 spans 14 residues. In germline, CDR1 is KGHSH, CDR2 LQKENI. Trimming pared 1 base from V and 2 bases from J, leaving 8 bases between. In DNA, the CDR3 is TGTGCCAGCTCACCACAGACATTGCAAGAGACCCAGTACTTC. Protein sequence: CASSPQTLQETQYF.

V and J are TRBV11-3 and TRBJ2-3; weak D call: TRBD2 (6 bases). Germline-derived CDR1 and CDR2 are SGHNT and YENEEA. This CDR3 has 15 residues. V was cut by 2 bases and J by 0 bases, with 9 bases left in between. The CDR3 loop is CASSLRTSSTDTQYF. The CDR3 DNA reads as TGTGCCAGCAGCTTACGTACTAGCAGCACAGATACGCAGTATTTT. Using reference TRBV11-3 and TRBJ2-3 for the parts outside the CDR3, the full variable domain is EAGVVQSPRYKIIEKKQPVAFWCNPISGHNTLYWYLQNLGQGPELLIRYENEEAVDDSQLPKDRFSAERLKGVDSTLKIQPAELGDSAVYLCASSLRTSSTDTQYFGPGTRLTVL.

A single count supports this clone. The V and J genes are TRBV7-6 and TRBJ2-7, with D perhaps assigned TRBD1 or TRBD2 (5 bases each). Trimming removed 2 bases from V and 2 bases from J, with 13 bases in between. Germline V gene lookup returns CDR1 SGHVS and CDR2 FNYEAQ. CDR3 length equals 15 residues. The CDR3, as DNA: TGTGCCAGCAGCTTAAGTAGGGACGGGGCCTACGAGCAGTACTTC. Its translation: CASSLSRDGAYEQYF.

The genes are TRBV19 and TRBJ1-5, with TRBD1 as a possible D gene (6 bases). This CDR3 is 17 amino acids long. CDR1 and CDR2 (germline): LNHDA, SQIVND (reference sequence). V was cut by 3 bases and J by 4 bases, with 19 bases left in between. In DNA form, the CDR3 reads TGTGCCAGTAGTATTCCCAACTACAACAGGGCGAATCAGCCCCAGCATTTT. This encodes CASSIPNYNRANQPQHF. The whole variable domain, remainder taken from reference TRBV19 and TRBJ1-5, is DGGITQSPKYLFRKEGQNVTLSCEQNLNHDAMYWYRQDPGQGLRLIYYSQIVNDFQKGDIAEGYSVSREKKESFPLTVTSAQKNPTAFYLCASSIPNYNRANQPQHFGDGTRLSIL.

The chain is built from TRBV5-6 and TRBJ2-6; D is undetermined. CDR3 size: 15 residues. The V gene lost 4 bases and the J gene lost 0 bases, with 8 bases spanning the gap. Germline CDR1 reads SGHDT; CDR2 reads YYEEEE. CDR3 loop: CASSPEYSGANVLTF. The CDR3, as DNA: TGTGCCAGCAGCCCTGAGTACTCTGGGGCCAACGTCCTGACTTTC.

The V gene is TRBV12-5, the J gene TRBJ2-1; tentatively, D is TRBD1 (6 bases). The CDR3 covers 13 residues. Germline values: CDR1 LGHNT, CDR2 FRNRAP. Trimming took off 6 bases at V and 9 bases at J, with 15 bases between the two ends. CDR3 in amino acids: CASGPPGDGEQFF. For the CDR3, the DNA is TGTGCTAGTGGCCCCCCAGGGGACGGTGAGCAGTTCTTC. The full variable domain, in which reference TRBV12-5 and TRBJ2-1 provide the parts outside the CDR3, is DARVTQTPRHKVTEMGQEVTMRCQPILGHNTVFWYRQTMMQGLELLAYFRNRAPLDDSGMPKDRFSAEMPDATLATLKIQPSEPRDSAVYFCASGPPGDGEQFFGPGTRLTVL.

CDR3 in DNA: TGCGCCAGCAGATTCCGGACAGGGGAGTACAATGAGCAGTTCTTC. This encodes CASRFRTGEYNEQFF. The chain employs TRBV5-1 and TRBJ2-1; 9 bases are shared with TRBD1. Germline CDR1 and CDR2: SGHRS and YFSETQ. This CDR3 spans 15 amino acids. V trimming: 5 bases; J trimming: 4 bases; junction bases outside the gene matches: 7.

This CDR3 reads CASSLQGTGDEQYF. Written as DNA, the CDR3 is TGTGCCAGCAGTTTACAGGGAACTGGGGACGAGCAGTACTTC. This chain links TRBV27 with TRBJ2-7; tentatively, D is TRBD1 (5 bases). The V gene lost 2 bases and the J gene lost 5 bases, with 13 bases spanning the gap. The CDR3 extends over 14 amino acids. Germline lookup yields CDR1 MNHEY and CDR2 SMNVEV (reference sequence).

The rearrangement uses TRBV7-2 and TRBJ2-5; D could derive from TRBD1 or TRBD2 (5 bases each). The germline V gene has CDR1 SGHTA and CDR2 FQGNSA. Trimming cost V 5 bases and J 1 base, with 11 bases left between them. CDR3 size: 14 residues. This CDR3 is CASSPTGRQETQYF. The CDR3 region has the DNA TGTGCCAGCAGCCCTACGGGACGCCAAGAGACCCAGTACTTC.

The rearrangement uses TRBV18 and TRBJ1-1; TRBD1 might be the D (6 bases). The CDR3 covers 13 residues. V lost 3 bases, J lost 7 bases, and 12 bases lay in between. Looked up from germline, CDR1 is KGHSH and CDR2 is LQKENI. As DNA, the CDR3 is TGTGCCAGCTCACCTACTAAACAGGGTGAAGCTTTCTTT. Protein: CASSPTKQGEAFF.

The chain uses TRBV13 and TRBJ1-2, with 10 bases matching TRBD1. The length of the CDR3 is 14 residues. Trimming took 5 bases from V and 6 from J; bases not matched to a gene: 6. Germline CDR1 PRHDT, CDR2 FYEKMQ (reference sequence). Here the CDR3 reads CASSVMGTGDGYTF. DNA for the CDR3: TGTGCCAGCAGCGTCATGGGGACAGGGGATGGCTACACCTTC.

The chain links TRBV5-5 to TRBJ2-1; 11 bases agree with TRBD2. CDR1 is SGHKS, CDR2 YYEKEE, per germline (reference sequence). With V trimmed by 4 bases and J by 2 bases, 5 bases remained unmatched. The CDR3 is 16 amino acids. The CDR3 sequence: CASSRFSGGAYNEQFF. The CDR3 DNA is TGTGCCAGCAGCCGATTTAGCGGGGGGGCCTACAATGAGCAGTTCTTC.

The CDR3 coding sequence is TGTGCCAGCAGCTTGCTAGGAGCCTACGAGCAGTACTTC. Protein product: CASSLLGAYEQYF. The rearrangement links TRBV5-5 to TRBJ2-7; the D is unclear. This CDR3 comprises 13 residues. Trimming stripped 1 base from V and 2 bases from J, with 7 bases between. Germline CDR1 SGHKS, CDR2 YYEKEE (reference sequence).

The CDR3 region has the DNA TGTGCCAGCAGTGAAGAGGGATCAATTCAGTACTTC. Amino acids: CASSEEGSIQYF. The chain carries TRBV2 and TRBJ2-4; D is unclear. V was trimmed by 1 base and J by 10 bases, leaving 8 bases between them. The CDR3 length is 12 residues. CDR1 and CDR2 (germline): SNHLY, FYNNEI.

This chain joins TRBV29-1 and TRBJ2-2, with a weak D call TRBD2 (6 bases). The V end was cut by 6 bases, the J end by 6 bases, with 8 bases between. This CDR3 spans 11 amino acids. Per germline, CDR1 SQVTM and CDR2 ANQGSEA. The CDR3 DNA sequence: TGCAGCGTATGGGGGGCCGGGGAGCTGTTTTTT. Its translation is CSVWGAGELFF.

The V and J genes are TRBV5-1 and TRBJ1-3; D might be TRBD1 (5 bases). Between the trimmed V and J ends, which lost 7 bases and 0 bases, there was a span of 20 bases. CDR1 is SGHRS, CDR2 YFSETQ, per germline. The CDR3 spans 17 residues. In DNA form, the CDR3 reads TGCGCCAGCGGTCTAACAGGACTCTCGAGCTCTGGAAACACCATATATTTT. Protein sequence: CASGLTGLSSSGNTIYF.

The V and J genes are TRBV2 and TRBJ2-1; no reliable D call. Germline CDR1 is SNHLY and CDR2 is FYNNEI. The CDR3 runs to 14 residues. Trimming removed 8 bases at V and 1 base at J, with 12 bases between. CDR3 DNA: TGTGCCAGCCGTCCGGGCGTGTCCTACAATGAGCAGTTCTTC. Residues: CASRPGVSYNEQFF. The full variable domain, in which reference TRBV2 and TRBJ2-1 provide the parts outside the CDR3, is EPEVTQTPSHQVTQMGQEVILRCVPISNHLYFYWYRQILGQKVEFLVSFYNNEISEKSEIFDDQFSVERPDGSNFTLKIRSTKLEDSAMYFCASRPGVSYNEQFFGPGTRLTVL.

This chain links TRBV28 with TRBJ1-1; D is unresolved. The germline V and J ends were trimmed by 5 bases and 4 bases, with 8 bases remaining between them. The CDR3 has 12 residues. CDR1 and CDR2 from the germline V gene are MDHEN and SYDVKM. This CDR3 is CASSLRLTEAFF. The CDR3 DNA reads as TGTGCCAGCAGTCTCCGTCTCACTGAAGCTTTCTTT.

The rearrangement links TRBV11-2 to TRBJ1-1, with a weak D call TRBD1 (5 bases). V gave up 1 base and J gave up 0 bases, with 9 bases separating them. This CDR3 has 15 amino acids. In germline, CDR1 is SGHAT, CDR2 FQNNGV. The chain's CDR3 is CASSLGQIMNTEAFF. The CDR3, as DNA: TGTGCCAGCAGCTTAGGACAGATCATGAACACTGAAGCTTTCTTT.

This clone appeared a few times. The chain links TRBV29-1 to TRBJ2-1, with TRBD1 matching over 9 bases. Germline V gene data show CDR1 as SQVTM and CDR2 as ANQGSEA. The CDR3 sequence is 14 residues long. V lost 4 bases, J lost 6 bases, and 7 bases stayed unmatched. DNA for the CDR3: TGCAGCGTTGTAAGGGGACAGGGCGGCAATGAGCAGTTCTTC. This encodes CSVVRGQGGNEQFF.

The chain couples TRBV30 to TRBJ2-3, with 10 bases that match TRBD2. The CDR3 extends over 17 amino acids. The ends lost 0 bases at V and 4 bases at J; junction bases unmatched: 10. The germline gives CDR1 GTSNPN, CDR2 SVGIG (reference sequence). CDR3 in DNA: TGTGCCTGGAGTGTACACCGCCTAGCGGGAGTCGCAGATACGCAGTATTTT. This codes for CAWSVHRLAGVADTQYF.

This rearrangement joins TRBV6-5 to TRBJ2-3; D might be TRBD1 (5 bases). CDR3 size: 14 residues. CDR1 and CDR2 (germline): MNHEY, SVGAGI. V lost 8 bases and J lost 2, with 14 bases in between. The CDR3 here is CASRPKGSTDTQYF. CDR3 coding DNA: TGTGCCAGCCGTCCGAAGGGGTCCACAGATACGCAGTATTTT.

J is TRBJ1-2 and V is TRBV29-1; 7 nucleotides line up with TRBD1. The germline V gene has CDR1 SQVTM and CDR2 ANQGSEA. This CDR3 has 14 amino acids. The ends lost 1 base at V and 7 bases at J; junction bases unmatched: 9. CDR3 residues: CSVEGSAGGFGYTF. The DNA for the CDR3 is TGCAGCGTTGAAGGATCGGCAGGGGGTTTTGGCTACACCTTC. The full variable domain, completed using reference TRBV29-1 and TRBJ1-2, is SAVISQKPSRDICQRGTSLTIQCQVDSQVTMMFWYRQQPGQSLTLIATANQGSEATYESGFVIDKFPISRPNLTFSTLTVSNMSPEDSSIYLCSVEGSAGGFGYTFGSGTRLTVV.

This clone has just a few counts. The J gene is TRBJ2-1, the V gene TRBV10-3; D might be TRBD1 or TRBD2, each matching 6 bases. Germline loops: CDR1 ENHRY, CDR2 SYGVKD. Trimming took 8 bases from V and 0 from J, leaving 11 bases between them. The CDR3 has 14 residues. The CDR3: CAIGGGSSYNEQFF. In DNA form, the CDR3 reads TGTGCCATCGGAGGGGGGAGCTCCTACAATGAGCAGTTCTTC.

V and J are TRBV7-2 and TRBJ1-2; D gene uncertain. With 8 bases removed from V and 3 bases from J, the gap between germline ends came to 16 bases. CDR1 and CDR2 (germline): SGHTA, FQGNSA. CDR3 length: 14 amino acids. Here the CDR3 reads CASGLIRGYYGYTF. The CDR3 coding sequence is TGTGCCAGCGGGCTTATTCGGGGATACTATGGCTACACCTTC.

This clone was counted only a few times. In DNA, the CDR3 is TGTGCCAGCAGTGTTGGGACTCCTTCCTACGAGCAGTACTTC. Encoded protein: CASSVGTPSYEQYF. The chain employs TRBV2 and TRBJ2-7; possible D gene TRBD2, 6 bases. The CDR3 extends over 14 amino acids. The germline V gene encodes CDR1 SNHLY and CDR2 FYNNEI. V was clipped by 4 bases and J by 1 base, with 11 bases between them.